This T cell receptor (beta chain) is from a study of blood T cell repertoires in COVID-19. Across the study: Sites across the United States, Italy and Spain contributed samples from acute and convalescent COVID-19.

Followed over time, Seattle patients had been enrolled while infection was active. V lost 7 bases to trimming and J lost 4 bases, with 16 bases between them. In germline, CDR1 is SQVTM, CDR2 ANQGSEA. This CDR3 region has 13 residues. As processed by the authors: Reference gene primer amplification yielded estimated nucleated cell counts. The data were produced by immunoSEQ multiplex PCR, yet TCRdb's version contains in-frame clones alone and is incomplete. That table furnishes V, J and clone size, whereas the DNA furnished D and trimming. Of 250,000 to 350,000 clones listed, about nine tenths are singletons.

Specimen: peripheral blood. The TCR was taken from a woman in her thirties with COVID-19, enrolled during active disease. The chain employs TRBV29-1 and TRBJ1-2; weak D call: TRBD1 (5 bases). The CDR3 reads CSAQIGGGYGYTF. CDR3 bases: TGCAGCGCCCAGATCGGGGGGGGCTATGGCTACACCTTC.